This is a list of T cell receptor beta chains from one sample in a study of blood T cell repertoires in COVID-19. TCRdb's table, derived via immunoSEQ multiplex PCR, lists solely in-frame clones and lacks some. The table lists around 200,000 clones, around 90% of them singletons. Sequencing used peripheral blood. These receptors were collected from a man in his forties with active or convalescent COVID-19. Each CDR3 is given without its conserved first and last residue. Only part of the rows carry a size: once, few, many, or a class if the clone is expanded.

>TRBV2|NA
ASSPGLAGGDTQY
>TRBV2|NA
ASRGRNTGELF
>TRBV28|few
ASSSADRDDSPLH
>TRBV18|NA
ASSTQPPGQGNTIY
>TRBV19|NA
ASSEFSGYT
>TRBV18|once
ASLPSEGLGELF
>TRBV7-8|NA
ASSAGIQETQY
>TRBV30|NA
AWKRGPGADTQY
>TRBV7-2|NA
ASSLGPGDTEAF
>TRBV6-1|NA
ASSEMGQGRGYT
>TRBV29-1|NA
SVMRGLNEKLF
>TRBV28|once
ASGDRGYGYT
>TRBV2|NA
ASSRQGFGTYEQY
>TRBV15|NA
ATSRGRLVMGYEQY
>TRBV10-1|few
ASSIHSGNTGELF
>TRBV4-2|medium-sized
ASSQLAGDTGELF
>TRBV5-4|NA
ASSLGRVETQY
>TRBV5-4|once
ASTPNRGDSPLH
>TRBV30|NA
AWSVQGSYEQY
>TRBV7-9|NA
ASSSGDITGLNTEAF
>TRBV12-3/TRBV12-4|NA
ASSRQGFTLH
>TRBV6-5|NA
ASRTAYNSPLH
>TRBV6-5|NA
ASTGGGAAKNIQY
>TRBV30|NA
AWSVLQVNTEAF
>TRBV4-2|NA
ASSQESRDYTTDTQY
>TRBV9|NA
ASSGAVTLGGNTIY
>TRBV19|NA
ASTLVYGTGVGTQY
>TRBV19|NA
ASSIGLLNQPQH
>TRBV4-3|NA
ASSQGNRGSYGYT
>TRBV4-3|NA
ASSQSWDGGAATQY
>TRBV14|once
ASSQALGRGYQAF